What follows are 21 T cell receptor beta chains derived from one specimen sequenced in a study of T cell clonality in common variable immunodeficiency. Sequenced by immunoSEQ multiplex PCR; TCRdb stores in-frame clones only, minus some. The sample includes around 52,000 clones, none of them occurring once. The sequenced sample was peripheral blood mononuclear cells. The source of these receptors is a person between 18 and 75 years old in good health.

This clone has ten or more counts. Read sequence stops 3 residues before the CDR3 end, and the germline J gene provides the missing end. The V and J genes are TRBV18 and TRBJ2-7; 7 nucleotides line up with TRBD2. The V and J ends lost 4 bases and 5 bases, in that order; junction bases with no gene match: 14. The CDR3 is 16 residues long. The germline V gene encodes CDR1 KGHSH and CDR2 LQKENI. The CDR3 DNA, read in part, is TGTGCCAGCTCACTACAACCGGGGGGACTTACTGACGAG. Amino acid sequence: CASSLQPGGLTDE. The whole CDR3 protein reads CASSLQPGGLTDEQYF.

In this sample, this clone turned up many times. The chain's CDR3 is CASSLISAGANTEAFF. CDR3 bases read: TGTGCCAGCAGCCTAATATCGGCAGGGGCGAACACTGAA. The chain combines TRBV14 with TRBJ1-1; possible D gene TRBD1, 6 bases. The read ends 3 residues shy of where the CDR3 ends; the end is completed using the germline J gene. Trimming pared 4 bases from V and 1 base from J, leaving 16 bases between. The CDR3 consists of 16 residues. Per germline, CDR1 SGHDN and CDR2 FVKESK.

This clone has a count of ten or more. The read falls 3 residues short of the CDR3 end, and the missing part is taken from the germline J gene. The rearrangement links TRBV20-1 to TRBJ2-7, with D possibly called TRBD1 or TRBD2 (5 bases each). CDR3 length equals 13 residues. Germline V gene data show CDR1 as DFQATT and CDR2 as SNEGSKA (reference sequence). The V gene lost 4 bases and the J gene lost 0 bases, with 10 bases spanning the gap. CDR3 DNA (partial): TGCAGTGCTATTCCAGGGAGCTCCTACGAG. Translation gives CSAIPGSSYE. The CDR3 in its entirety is CSAIPGSSYEQYF.

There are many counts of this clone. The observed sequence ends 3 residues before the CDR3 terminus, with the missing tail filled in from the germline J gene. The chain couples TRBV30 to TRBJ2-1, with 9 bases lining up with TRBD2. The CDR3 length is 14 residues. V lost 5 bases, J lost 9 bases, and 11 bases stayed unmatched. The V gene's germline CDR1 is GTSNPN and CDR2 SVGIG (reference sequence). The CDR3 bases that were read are TGTGCCTGGGGCAGAGCGGGAGGTAGAAGTGAG. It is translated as CAWGRAGGRSE. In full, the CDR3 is CAWGRAGGRSEQFF.

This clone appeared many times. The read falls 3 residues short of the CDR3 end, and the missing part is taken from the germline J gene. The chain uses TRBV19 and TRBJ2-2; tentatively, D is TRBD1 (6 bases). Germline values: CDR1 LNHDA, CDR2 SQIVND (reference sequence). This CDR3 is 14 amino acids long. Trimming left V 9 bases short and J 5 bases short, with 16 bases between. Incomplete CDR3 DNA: TGTGCCAGCATCTCGGACAGATCGACCGGGGAG. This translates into CASISDRSTGE. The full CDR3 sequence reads CASISDRSTGELFF. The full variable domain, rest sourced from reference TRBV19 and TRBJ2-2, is DGGITQSPKYLFRKEGQNVTLSCEQNLNHDAMYWYRQDPGQGLRLIYYSQIVNDFQKGDIAEGYSVSREKKESFPLTVTSAQKNPTAFYLCASISDRSTGELFFGEGSRLTVL.

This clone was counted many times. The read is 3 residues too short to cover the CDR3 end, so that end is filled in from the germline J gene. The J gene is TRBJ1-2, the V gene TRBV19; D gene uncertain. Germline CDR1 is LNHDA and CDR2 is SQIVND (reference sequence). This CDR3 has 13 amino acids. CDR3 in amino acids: CASSIAGRKGYTF. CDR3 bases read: TGTGCCAGTAGTATTGCTGGCAGAAAAGGC.

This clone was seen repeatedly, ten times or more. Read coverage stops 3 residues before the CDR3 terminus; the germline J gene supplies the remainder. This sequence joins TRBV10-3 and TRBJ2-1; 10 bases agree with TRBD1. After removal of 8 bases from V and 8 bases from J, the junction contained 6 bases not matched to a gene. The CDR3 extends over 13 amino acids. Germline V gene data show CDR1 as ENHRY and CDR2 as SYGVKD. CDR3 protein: CAIGGTGVYEQFF. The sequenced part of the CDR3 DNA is TGTGCCATCGGAGGGACAGGGGTCTATGAG.

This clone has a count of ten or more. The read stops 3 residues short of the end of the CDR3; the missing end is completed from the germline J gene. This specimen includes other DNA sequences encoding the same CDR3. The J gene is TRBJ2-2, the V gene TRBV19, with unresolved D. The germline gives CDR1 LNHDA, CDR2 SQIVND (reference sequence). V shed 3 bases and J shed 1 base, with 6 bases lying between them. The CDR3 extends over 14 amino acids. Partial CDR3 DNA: TGTGCCAGTAGTATTTCGGGGAACACCGGGGAG. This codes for CASSISGNTGE. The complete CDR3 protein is CASSISGNTGELFF. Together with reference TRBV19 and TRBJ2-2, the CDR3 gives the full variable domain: DGGITQSPKYLFRKEGQNVTLSCEQNLNHDAMYWYRQDPGQGLRLIYYSQIVNDFQKGDIAEGYSVSREKKESFPLTVTSAQKNPTAFYLCASSISGNTGELFFGEGSRLTVL.

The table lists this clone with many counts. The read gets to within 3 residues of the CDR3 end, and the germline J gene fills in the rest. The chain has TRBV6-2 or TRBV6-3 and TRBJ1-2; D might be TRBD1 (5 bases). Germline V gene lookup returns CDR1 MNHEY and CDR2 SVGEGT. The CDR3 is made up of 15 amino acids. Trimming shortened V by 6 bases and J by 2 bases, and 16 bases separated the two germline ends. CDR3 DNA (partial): TGTGCCAGCAGACCACCTAGGGAGGGGAACTATGGC. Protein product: CASRPPREGNYG. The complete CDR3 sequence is CASRPPREGNYGYTF.

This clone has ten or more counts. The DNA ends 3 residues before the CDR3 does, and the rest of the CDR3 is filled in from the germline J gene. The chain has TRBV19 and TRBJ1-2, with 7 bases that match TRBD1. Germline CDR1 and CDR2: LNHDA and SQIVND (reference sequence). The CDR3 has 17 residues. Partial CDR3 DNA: TGTGCCAGTAGTATGAGTTTGGGGACGAGGAGGGGGCGCGGC. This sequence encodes CASSMSLGTRRGRG. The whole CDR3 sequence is CASSMSLGTRRGRGYTF.

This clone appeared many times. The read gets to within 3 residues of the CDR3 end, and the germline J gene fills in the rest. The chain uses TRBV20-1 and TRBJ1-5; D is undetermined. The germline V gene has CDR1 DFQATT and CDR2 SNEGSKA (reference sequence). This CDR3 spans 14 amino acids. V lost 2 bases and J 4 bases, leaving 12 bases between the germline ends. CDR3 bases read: TGCAGTGCTAGAACAGAAGGTGATAATCAGCCC. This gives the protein CSARTEGDNQP. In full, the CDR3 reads CSARTEGDNQPQHF.

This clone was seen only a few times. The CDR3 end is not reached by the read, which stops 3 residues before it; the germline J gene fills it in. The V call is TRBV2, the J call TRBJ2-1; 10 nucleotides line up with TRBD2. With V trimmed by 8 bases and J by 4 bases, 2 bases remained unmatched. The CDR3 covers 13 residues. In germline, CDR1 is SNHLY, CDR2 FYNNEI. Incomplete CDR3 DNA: TGTGCCAGCGGACTAGCGGATTACAATGAG. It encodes CASGLADYNE. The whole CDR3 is CASGLADYNEQFF.

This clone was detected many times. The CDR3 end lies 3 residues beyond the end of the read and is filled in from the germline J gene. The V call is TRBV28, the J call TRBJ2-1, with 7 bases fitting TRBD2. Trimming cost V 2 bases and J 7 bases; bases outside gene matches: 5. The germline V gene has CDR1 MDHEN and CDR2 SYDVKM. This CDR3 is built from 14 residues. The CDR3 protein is CASSLGGTINEQFF. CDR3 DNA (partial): TGTGCCAGCAGTTTAGGCGGGACTATTAATGAG.

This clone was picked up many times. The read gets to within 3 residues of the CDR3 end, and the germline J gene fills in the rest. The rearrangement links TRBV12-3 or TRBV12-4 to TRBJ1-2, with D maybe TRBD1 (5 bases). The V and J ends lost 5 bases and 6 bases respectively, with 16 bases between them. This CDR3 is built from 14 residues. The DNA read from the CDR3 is TGTGCCAGCAGTCCACAGAGCCAGGGCCATGGC. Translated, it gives CASSPQSQGHG. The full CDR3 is CASSPQSQGHGYTF.

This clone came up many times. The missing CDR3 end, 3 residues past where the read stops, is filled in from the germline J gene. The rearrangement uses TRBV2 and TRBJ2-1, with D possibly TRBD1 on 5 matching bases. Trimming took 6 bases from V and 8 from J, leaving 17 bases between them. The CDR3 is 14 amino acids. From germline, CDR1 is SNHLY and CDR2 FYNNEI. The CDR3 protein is CASRKRAQGDEQFF. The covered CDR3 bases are TGTGCCAGCAGAAAACGGGCTCAGGGCGATGAG.

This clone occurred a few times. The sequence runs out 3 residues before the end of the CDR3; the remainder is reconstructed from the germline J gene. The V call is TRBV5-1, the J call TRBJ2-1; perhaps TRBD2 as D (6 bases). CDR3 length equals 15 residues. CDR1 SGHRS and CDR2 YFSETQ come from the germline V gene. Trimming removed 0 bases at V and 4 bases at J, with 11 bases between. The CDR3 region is CASSLVSSEYNEQFF. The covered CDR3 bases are TGCGCCAGCAGCTTGGTTTCTAGCGAGTACAATGAG.

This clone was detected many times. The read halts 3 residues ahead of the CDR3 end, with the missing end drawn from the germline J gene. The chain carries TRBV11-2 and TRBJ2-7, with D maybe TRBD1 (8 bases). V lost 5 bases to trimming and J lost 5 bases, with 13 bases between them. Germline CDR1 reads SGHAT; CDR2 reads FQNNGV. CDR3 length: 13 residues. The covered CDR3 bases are TGTGCCAGCAGCCCAACAGGGGGGGACGAG. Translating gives CASSPTGGDE. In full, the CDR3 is CASSPTGGDEQYF. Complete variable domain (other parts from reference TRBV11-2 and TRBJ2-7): EAGVAQSPRYKIIEKRQSVAFWCNPISGHATLYWYQQILGQGPKLLIQFQNNGVVDDSQLPKDRFSAERLKGVDSTLKIQPAKLEDSAVYLCASSPTGGDEQYFGPGTRLTVT.

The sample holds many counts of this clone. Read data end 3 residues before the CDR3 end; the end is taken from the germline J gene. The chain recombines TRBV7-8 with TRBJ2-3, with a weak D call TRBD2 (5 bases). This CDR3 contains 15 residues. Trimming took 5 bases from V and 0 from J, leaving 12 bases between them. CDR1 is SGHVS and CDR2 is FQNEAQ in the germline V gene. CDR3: CASSPPGDSTDTQYF. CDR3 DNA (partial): TGTGCCAGCAGCCCACCCGGGGATAGCACAGATACG.

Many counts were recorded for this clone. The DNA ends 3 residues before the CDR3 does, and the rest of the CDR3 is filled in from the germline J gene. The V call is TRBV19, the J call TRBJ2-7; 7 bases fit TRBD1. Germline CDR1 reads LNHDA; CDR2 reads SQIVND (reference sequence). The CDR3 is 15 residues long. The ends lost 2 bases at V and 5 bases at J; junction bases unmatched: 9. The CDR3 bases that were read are TGTGCCAGTAGTATAAGAACAGGGGAGTCGGACGAG. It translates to CASSIRTGESDE. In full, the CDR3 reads CASSIRTGESDEQYF.

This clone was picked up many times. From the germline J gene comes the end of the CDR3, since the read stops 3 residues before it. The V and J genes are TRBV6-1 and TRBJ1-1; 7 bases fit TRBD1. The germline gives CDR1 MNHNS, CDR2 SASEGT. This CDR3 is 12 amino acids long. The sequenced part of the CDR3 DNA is TGTGCCAGCAGTGGACAGGGTCGAGAA. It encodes CASSGQGRE. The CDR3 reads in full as CASSGQGREAFF.

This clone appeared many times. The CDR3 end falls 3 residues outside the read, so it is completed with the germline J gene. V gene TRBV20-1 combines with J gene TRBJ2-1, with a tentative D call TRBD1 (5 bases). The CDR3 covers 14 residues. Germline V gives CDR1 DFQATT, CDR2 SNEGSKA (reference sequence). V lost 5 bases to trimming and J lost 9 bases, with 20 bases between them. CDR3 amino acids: CSAVGGHSSGEQFF. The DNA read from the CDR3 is TGCAGTGCTGTTGGCGGACACTCCTCGGGTGAG.